These 10 T cell receptor beta chains were sequenced from one sample in a study of a mutant IDH1 vaccine in newly diagnosed glioma (dated by TCRdb to the early 2020s). No antigen has been assigned to these receptors. What the time point label conveys for this sample: week 35, safety follow-up. Each vaccine dose, consisting of 300 ug of a 20-mer mutant IDH1 peptide in Montanide, was administered subcutaneously with topical imiquimod. The library was prepared using the immunoSEQ multiplex PCR assay. TCRdb mirrors the immuneACCESS table, restricted to in-frame sequences. Some clones are absent from its copies; in checked studies, under half trace to an unresolved V gene, and the reason for the others is unknown. Here the sample has about 54,000 clones; roughly nine tenths occur a single time. Of the sample, about 1.6% is held by the ten largest clones. The specimen was PBMCs, collected from a glioma patient whose treatment included an IDH1 peptide vaccine. The receptors were sampled from a man aged 35 to 55 with glioma.

The chain couples TRBV7-3 to TRBJ2-5; D is perhaps TRBD1 (6 bases). The CDR3 spans 13 residues. Trimming shortened V by 5 bases and J by 1 base, and 8 bases separated the two germline ends. In germline, CDR1 is SGHTA, CDR2 FQGTGA. For the CDR3, the DNA is TGTGCCAGCAGCAGACAGGTCCAAGAGACCCAGTACTTC. Translated: CASSRQVQETQYF.

CDR3 nucleotide sequence: TGCAGCGTTGAAGATCTTCTGTCGGATTGGCAGTACTTC. Its protein is CSVEDLLSDWQYF. The chain couples TRBV29-1 to TRBJ2-7, with no clear D. CDR1 and CDR2 from the germline V gene are SQVTM and ANQGSEA. This CDR3 contains 13 residues. The V end lost 0 bases, the J end lost 9 bases, and 15 bases lay between the germline ends.

For the CDR3, the DNA is TGTGCCAGCAGCCCCTCCTATGGCTACACCTTC. Translating gives CASSPSYGYTF. The V and J genes are TRBV7-9 and TRBJ1-2; D call uncertain. The V gene's germline CDR1 is SEHNR and CDR2 FQNEAQ (reference sequence). The ends were cut back, 5 bases at V and 4 bases at J, with 5 bases in the middle. The CDR3 is 11 amino acids.

The CDR3 DNA reads as TGTGCCAGCAGCGTAAGCGGGAATGGAGATACGCAGTATTTT. The encoded protein is CASSVSGNGDTQYF. The chain couples TRBV9 to TRBJ2-3, with TRBD2 matching over 7 bases. With V trimmed by 1 base and J by 5 bases, 4 bases remained unmatched. Looked up from germline, CDR1 is SGDLS and CDR2 is YYNGEE. The CDR3 sequence is 14 residues long.

V usage is TRBV11-1 and J usage is TRBJ2-1; 11 bases are a match to TRBD2. The CDR3 runs to 14 residues. Germline-derived CDR1 and CDR2 are SGHAT and FQDESV (reference sequence). Trimming took 5 bases from V and 9 from J; bases not matched to a gene: 6. CDR3 DNA: TGTGCCAGCAGCCTGACTAGCGGGGCCCTTGAGCAGTTCTTC. Its translation: CASSLTSGALEQFF.

The rearrangement links TRBV15 to TRBJ2-2, with D unresolved. In germline, CDR1 is LNHNV, CDR2 YYDKDF (reference sequence). With 0 bases removed from V and 4 bases from J, the gap between germline ends came to 6 bases. This CDR3 has 14 amino acids. The CDR3 loop reads CATSRDGSTGELFF. In nucleotides, the CDR3 is TGTGCCACCAGCAGAGATGGATCCACCGGGGAGCTGTTTTTT.

The V call is TRBV7-9, the J call TRBJ1-2; no definite D call. The CDR3 is 11 residues long. Germline assignment: CDR1 SEHNR and CDR2 FQNEAQ (reference sequence). Trimming removed 5 bases at V and 7 bases at J, with 8 bases between. The CDR3 bases are TGTGCCAGCAGCCCCGCGGGTGGCTACACCTTC. It is translated as CASSPAGGYTF.

The genes are TRBV6-1 and TRBJ2-3; D gene uncertain. V was clipped by 0 bases and J by 6 bases, with 10 bases between them. The CDR3 runs 14 residues. Germline lookup yields CDR1 MNHNS and CDR2 SASEGT. This CDR3 reads CASSEAGISDTQYF. CDR3 DNA: TGTGCCAGCAGTGAAGCGGGGATTTCCGATACGCAGTATTTT.

The gene calls are TRBV6-6 and TRBJ1-1; the D gene is possibly TRBD1 (5 bases). This CDR3 is 13 amino acids long. Trimming cost V 3 bases and J 1 base, with 6 bases left between them. From germline, CDR1 is MNHNY and CDR2 SVGAGI (reference sequence). The CDR3 loop reads CASSYGQNTEAFF. Here the CDR3 DNA reads TGTGCCAGCAGTTATGGACAGAACACTGAAGCTTTCTTT.

V gene TRBV5-6 combines with J gene TRBJ2-7; tentative D call: TRBD2 (5 bases). Trimming pared 4 bases from V and 5 bases from J, leaving 10 bases between. Germline V gene lookup returns CDR1 SGHDT and CDR2 YYEEEE. CDR3 size: 12 residues. The CDR3 DNA sequence: TGTGCCAGCAGCCGCGGAGGCCACGAGCAGTACTTC. It is translated as CASSRGGHEQYF.